Listed below are T cell receptor beta chains from one sample, sequenced in a study of monozygotic twins with inflammatory bowel disease. One entry per CDR3 protein, without DNA, is what TCRdb gives after re-calling the 5' RACE reads. The table lists about 210,000 distinct CDR3 sequences. The material sequenced was blood. These receptor sequences come from a human donor with ulcerative colitis or Crohn's disease, or a healthy co-twin of an affected twin (not recorded which). The CDR3 runs from the conserved cysteine through the conserved F or W. The order of the fields is V gene, J gene, clone size, CDR3 protein. Clone size is stated in some rows and not others, as once, few, many or a class when expanded.

V gene: TRBV7-2
J gene: TRBJ2-4
clone size: .
CDR3 protein: CASSLGGGRDIQYF

V gene: TRBV18
J gene: TRBJ1-5
clone size: .
CDR3 protein: CASSPPGTSNQPQHF

V gene: TRBV6-2/TRBV6-3
J gene: TRBJ2-1
clone size: .
CDR3 protein: CASSDRGHNEQFF

V gene: TRBV7-2
J gene: TRBJ2-3
clone size: .
CDR3 protein: CASSFPIDTQYF

V gene: TRBV29-1
J gene: TRBJ2-1
clone size: medium-sized
CDR3 protein: CSVGVYSGTGNANEQFF

V gene: TRBV6-1
J gene: TRBJ1-2
clone size: .
CDR3 protein: CASSGQGAWGYGYTF

V gene: TRBV18
J gene: TRBJ2-5
clone size: .
CDR3 protein: CASSPGTVETQYF

V gene: TRBV27
J gene: TRBJ2-3
clone size: .
CDR3 protein: CASIGQNTDTQYF

V gene: TRBV6-5
J gene: TRBJ2-1
clone size: .
CDR3 protein: CASSLRGRGEQFF

V gene: TRBV5-6
J gene: TRBJ2-3
clone size: .
CDR3 protein: CASSLAGLADTDTQYF

V gene: TRBV29-1
J gene: TRBJ1-6
clone size: .
CDR3 protein: CSVRDTLYSPLHF

V gene: TRBV7-2
J gene: TRBJ1-4
clone size: .
CDR3 protein: CASSFGDSDNEKLFF

V gene: TRBV5-4
J gene: TRBJ1-2
clone size: .
CDR3 protein: CASSPDRGLGYTF

V gene: TRBV12-3/TRBV12-4
J gene: TRBJ2-2
clone size: .
CDR3 protein: CASSPQGSGELFF

V gene: TRBV10-3
J gene: TRBJ2-1
clone size: .
CDR3 protein: CAISELGHEQFF

V gene: TRBV12-3/TRBV12-4
J gene: TRBJ1-1
clone size: .
CDR3 protein: CASSSTGQGTEAFF

V gene: TRBV6-5
J gene: TRBJ2-1
clone size: .
CDR3 protein: CASRGAGDQFF

V gene: TRBV5-1
J gene: TRBJ2-7
clone size: .
CDR3 protein: CASSFGTTGYEQYF

V gene: TRBV5-1
J gene: TRBJ2-5
clone size: .
CDR3 protein: CASSLLGGETQYF

V gene: TRBV4-1
J gene: TRBJ1-1
clone size: .
CDR3 protein: CASSQGSQGPYTEAFF

V gene: TRBV12-3/TRBV12-4
J gene: TRBJ1-1
clone size: .
CDR3 protein: CASSQSRVNTKAFF

V gene: TRBV27
J gene: TRBJ2-7
clone size: .
CDR3 protein: CASSFASGPYEQYF

V gene: TRBV7-2
J gene: TRBJ1-2
clone size: .
CDR3 protein: CASSFSGGTNYGYTF